These 8 T cell receptor beta chains originate from one sample sequenced in a study of cytomegalovirus exposure and HLA in healthy donors. The PCR used 60 Vbeta and 13 Jbeta primers. The repertoire was sequenced with immunoSEQ multiplex PCR; TCRdb's copy has only in-frame clones and lacks some. The profile shows about 180,000 clones, approximately 70% of them singletons. Sequenced input: PBMCs. All receptors come from a human donor in good health.

CDR3 region: CASSTTGYSNQPQHF. CDR3 DNA sequence: TGTGCCAGCAGTACGACAGGGTATAGCAATCAGCCCCAGCATTTT. V gene TRBV6-6 combines with J gene TRBJ1-5; 7 bases align to TRBD1. V trimming: 5 bases; J trimming: 0 bases; junction bases outside the gene matches: 4. Germline lookup yields CDR1 MNHNY and CDR2 SVGAGI (reference sequence). The CDR3 spans 15 residues.

The rearrangement uses TRBV5-1 and TRBJ1-2, with 9 bases fitting TRBD1. Losses at the gene ends were 5 bases for V and 8 bases for J; bases not matched to a gene: 4. Germline CDR1 reads SGHRS; CDR2 reads YFSETQ. The CDR3 runs to 12 residues. CDR3 nucleotides: TGCGCCAGCAGGCGGACAGGGGAAGGCTACACCTTC. It translates to CASRRTGEGYTF.

The chain combines TRBV9 with TRBJ2-5; D gene unclear. Germline assignment: CDR1 SGDLS and CDR2 YYNGEE. The CDR3 loop spans 15 amino acids. V was clipped by 2 bases and J by 2 bases, with 13 bases between them. Here the CDR3 DNA reads TGTGCCAGCAGCGTGAGGAACGCGCGACAAGAGACCCAGTACTTC. Amino acids: CASSVRNARQETQYF.

This clone was counted a few times. The CDR3 end shows no conserved phenylalanine or tryptophan, and so a read error is likely. The chain carries TRBV25-1 and TRBJ1-1, with unresolved D. Trimming pared 3 bases from V and 5 bases from J, leaving 13 bases between. This CDR3 is built from 14 residues. Germline V gene data show CDR1 as MGHDK and CDR2 as SYGVNS. The CDR3 here is CASSEMAKSTEAFL. The CDR3 nucleotides read TGTGCCAGCAGTGAGATGGCGAAATCGACTGAAGCTTTCCTT.

This chain connects TRBV6-5 to TRBJ1-1; no clear D. This CDR3 region has 11 residues. V gave up 8 bases and J gave up 6 bases, with 10 bases separating them. Germline CDR1 reads MNHEY; CDR2 reads SVGAGI. CDR3: CASHRRAEAFF. The CDR3 coding sequence is TGTGCCAGCCATCGTAGAGCTGAAGCTTTCTTT.

This chain uses TRBV4-1 with TRBJ1-1, with 8 bases fitting TRBD1. V gave up 1 base and J gave up 3 bases; unmatched junction bases: 10. The CDR3 consists of 17 residues. CDR1 is MGHRA and CDR2 is YSYEKL in the germline V gene. DNA of the CDR3: TGCGCCAGCAGCCAAGCAGGAGGCCAGGGGGCTTACACTGAAGCTTTCTTT. This sequence encodes CASSQAGGQGAYTEAFF.

The chain employs TRBV5-4 and TRBJ2-5; TRBD2 is a possible D gene (7 bases). Germline CDR1 and CDR2: SGHNT and YYREEE (reference sequence). This CDR3 contains 15 residues. V dropped 0 bases and J dropped 5 bases, with 14 bases sitting between them. CDR3 bases: TGTGCCAGCAGCTTGGGACTAGCCCAGGGGGAGACCCAGTACTTC. The encoded protein is CASSLGLAQGETQYF.

The rearrangement joins TRBV12-5 to TRBJ1-5; weak D call: TRBD1 (5 bases). This CDR3 spans 15 amino acids. Germline CDR1 and CDR2: LGHNT and FRNRAP. V lost 1 base, J lost 0 bases, and 7 bases lay in between. CDR3 sequence (DNA): TGTGCTAGTGGTTTGGGGACAAATAGCAATCAGCCCCAGCATTTT. This codes for CASGLGTNSNQPQHF.